A selection of T cell receptor beta chains follows, all from one sample in a study of response to subunit inactivated influenza vaccine. TCRdb redid the calling of the RT-PCR reads with MiXCR, one entry per CDR3 protein. The data contain around 760,000 distinct CDR3 sequences, 14% of them singletons. The source was PBMCs from blood, collected 14 to 15 days before vaccination. These receptors originate from a man aged 45-65 years who received an inactivated influenza vaccine. The CDR3 runs from the conserved cysteine through the conserved F or W. The D gene is left open where the match is weak. Clone size is given for some rows only: seen once, a few or many times, or a class if the clone is expanded.

>few|TRBV30|.|TRBJ2-7
TGTGCCTGGAGCGTTACAGGGTTTGTTCGGTACTTC
CAWSVTGFVRYF
>few|TRBV5-6|TRBD2|TRBJ2-1
TGTGCCAGCAGCTCTCGCTCCCGGGGGGTCAATGAGCAGTTCTTC
CASSSRSRGVNEQFF
>.|TRBV3-1|.|TRBJ2-5
TGTGCCAGCAGCCAAGTTGGAGTCCCAGAGACCCAGTACTTC
CASSQVGVPETQYF
>few|TRBV5-1|.|TRBJ2-7
TGCGCCAGCAGCTTGGATGCAGGGAGATTCGAGCAGTACTTC
CASSLDAGRFEQYF
>many|TRBV5-1|.|TRBJ1-1
TGCGCCAGCAGCAGGAACGGTGGTGCGAACACTGAAGCTTTCTTT
CASSRNGGANTEAFF
>.|TRBV11-2|.|TRBJ1-1
TGTGAGGAGGGTTGCACTGAAGCTTTCTTT
CEEGCTEAFF
>.|TRBV5-1|.|TRBJ2-2
TGCGCCAGCAGACCGTCGGGACAGAACACCGGGGAGCTGTTTTTT
CASRPSGQNTGELFF
>.|TRBV10-3|TRBD2|TRBJ2-1
TGTGCCATCAGTGAGTTTCGGGGGGGGAGCGGGTACTACAATGAGCAGTTCTTC
CAISEFRGGSGYYNEQFF
>few|TRBV6-1|TRBD1|TRBJ2-7
TGTGCCAGCAGCACAACAGGGGGGACACTCTACGAGCAGTACTTC
CASSTTGGTLYEQYF
>few|TRBV29-1|.|TRBJ2-2
TGCAGCGTTGAAAATAGGAACACCGGGGAGCTGTTTTTT
CSVENRNTGELFF
>many|TRBV5-1|.|TRBJ2-1
TGCGCCAGCAGCTTAGCCAGGGCGGACGGGAAGCAGTTCTTC
CASSLARADGKQFF
>.|TRBV29-1|.|TRBJ2-3
TGCAGCGTTGAATTTGGGGGGATGCCCCCCACAGATACGCAGTATTTT
CSVEFGGMPPTDTQYF
>many|TRBV4-3|.|TRBJ2-1
TGCGCCAGCAGCCAAGAAGGGAGGGGGGGGGCCTACAATGAGCAGTTCTTC
CASSQEGRGGAYNEQFF
>.|TRBV12-3/TRBV12-4|.|TRBJ2-7
TGTGCCAGCAGTGTCGGACAGGCGGGGGGCGAGCAGTACTTC
CASSVGQAGGEQYF
>many|TRBV20-1|TRBD2|TRBJ2-1
TGCAGTGCTCGGATAGCGGGGGGGCTAAATGAGCAGTTCTTC
CSARIAGGLNEQFF
>few|TRBV12-3/TRBV12-4|.|TRBJ1-5
TGTGCCAGCAGTTTCGCGAGCAATCAGCCCCAGCATTTT
CASSFASNQPQHF
>.|TRBV4-2|TRBD1|TRBJ2-3
TGTGCCAGCAGCCGCGGGGACAGGGGCCCCACAGATACGCAGTATTTT
CASSRGDRGPTDTQYF
>few|TRBV7-9|TRBD2|TRBJ2-5
TGTGCCAGCAGCTCAAGGCGGGAGGGCCGGGAGACCCAGTACTTC
CASSSRREGRETQYF
>many|TRBV28|.|TRBJ1-2
TGTGCCAGCACCGAAACCGACACCTATGGCTACACCTTC
CASTETDTYGYTF
>.|TRBV29-1|.|TRBJ1-2
TGCAGCGTACTCGGGGGGCAGGCAGACTATGGCTACACCTTC
CSVLGGQADYGYTF
>many|TRBV5-1|.|TRBJ2-1
TGCGCCAGCAGCTTGGCCGGCGGGTTGGCCTACAATGAGCAGTTCTTC
CASSLAGGLAYNEQFF
>few|TRBV29-1|TRBD1|TRBJ2-1
TGCAGCGTTGACAGGCAGGGGGCAGGGAATGAGCAGTTCTTC
CSVDRQGAGNEQFF
>few|TRBV11-2|.|TRBJ2-1
TGTGCCAGCAGCTTGAACCAGGGCCTTGAGCAGTTCTTC
CASSLNQGLEQFF
>.|TRBV14|.|TRBJ2-3
TGTGCCAGCAGCCAATTGAGCGGCGCAGATACGCAGTATTTT
CASSQLSGADTQYF
>many|TRBV3-1|TRBD2|TRBJ2-1
TGTGCCAGCACTCTAGCGGGGGCTGGGGGCAATGAGCAGTTCTTC
CASTLAGAGGNEQFF
>few|TRBV5-1|.|TRBJ2-2
TGCGCCAGCAGCTCCCTATTTAACACCGGGGAGCTGTTTTTT
CASSSLFNTGELFF
>.|TRBV2|.|TRBJ2-7
TGTGCCAGCTGTAGACAGGCAAACTACGAGCAGTACTTC
CASCRQANYEQYF
>.|TRBV7-2|.|TRBJ2-4
TGTGCCAGCAGCTCCGACAGACAAATAGCCAAAAACATTCAGTACTTC
CASSSDRQIAKNIQYF
>few|TRBV4-1|.|TRBJ1-4
TGCGCCAGCAGCCAATGGGGGGAACGGTTTGAAAAACTGTTTTTT
CASSQWGERFEKLFF
>.|TRBV9|TRBD2|TRBJ2-3
TGTGCCAGCAGCGTAGGACTAGCAGCAGATACGCAGTATTTT
CASSVGLAADTQYF
>.|TRBV6-5|.|TRBJ2-7
TGTGCCAGCAGTTCTATCATAGGCGCGCAGGGGAAATCTAGGAAGCAGTACTTC
CASSSIIGAQGKSRKQYF
>few|TRBV6-1|.|TRBJ2-6
TGTGCCAGCAGGAAGACTAGCTCTGGGGCCAACGTCCTGACTTTC
CASRKTSSGANVLTF
>.|TRBV6-2/TRBV6-3|TRBD2|TRBJ2-3
TGTGCCAGCAGTACCCCTCTAGCGGGGGTTGTCACAGCTACGCAGTATTTT
CASSTPLAGVVTATQYF
>few|TRBV4-3|.|TRBJ1-1
TGCGCCAGCAGCCAGCGGTGGGACACTGAAGCTTTCTTT
CASSQRWDTEAFF
>.|TRBV19|.|TRBJ2-7
TGTGCCAGTAGTCCCACCCATTTCTACGAGCAGTACTTC
CASSPTHFYEQYF
>few|TRBV24-1|.|TRBJ2-7
TGTGCCACCAGTGATTCGACAGGCGGGCAGTACTTC
CATSDSTGGQYF
>few|TRBV9|TRBD1|TRBJ2-7
TGTGCCAGCAGCGTTGGGACAGGGAACAACGAGCAGTACTTC
CASSVGTGNNEQYF
>.|TRBV6-2/TRBV6-3|TRBD2|TRBJ2-4
TGTGCCAGCAGTTACGGACTAGCGGGAGGGCGTGAAAACATTCAGTACTTC
CASSYGLAGGRENIQYF
>few|TRBV7-8|.|TRBJ2-7
TGTGCCAGCATCTCAGGGGATACGCCCTACGAGCAGTACTTC
CASISGDTPYEQYF
>few|TRBV29-1|TRBD2|TRBJ2-1
TGCAGCGTTGAAGGGAGACTAGCGCTATACAATGAGCAGTTCTTC
CSVEGRLALYNEQFF
>few|TRBV6-1|TRBD1|TRBJ2-7
TGTGCCAGCACTGAGGGACAGACCTACGAGCAGTACTTC
CASTEGQTYEQYF
>.|TRBV3-1|.|TRBJ1-1
TGTGCCAGCAGCCAAGGTAAAGGTGCTGAAGCTTTCTTT
CASSQGKGAEAFF
>.|TRBV27|.|TRBJ2-5
TGTGCCAGCAGCGGCCGTGTTTTGGAGACCCAGTACTTC
CASSGRVLETQYF
>.|TRBV20-1|.|TRBJ1-2
TGCAGTGCCGCCAGGGGTGTTGGCTATGGCTACACCTTC
CSAARGVGYGYTF
>many|TRBV7-9|.|TRBJ1-5
TGTGCCAGCAGCTTATCGACTCGGGGGGCCAATCAGCCCCAGCATTTT
CASSLSTRGANQPQHF
>.|TRBV5-4|TRBD2|TRBJ2-2
TGTGCCAGCAGCCCCGGTGGAGCGGGGGGATTTGGCGGGGAGCTGTTTTTT
CASSPGGAGGFGGELFF
>few|TRBV21-1|.|TRBJ2-7
TGTGCCAGCAGCGAGGGGGGAGGACTCGAAAGCTCCTACGAGCAGTACTTC
CASSEGGGLESSYEQYF
>.|TRBV10-3|.|TRBJ2-5
TGTGCCATCAGTGAGCCAGCAAGGGGGAGAGAGACCCAGTACTTC
CAISEPARGRETQYF
>.|TRBV3-1|TRBD2|TRBJ2-1
TGTGCCAGCAGCCAAAGTACTAGCGCCCGCTCCTACAATGAGCAGTTCTTC
CASSQSTSARSYNEQFF
>few|TRBV19|.|TRBJ1-2
TGTGCCAGTAGTATTATTCGGACGGACTATGGCTACACCTTC
CASSIIRTDYGYTF
>.|TRBV20-1|.|TRBJ2-6
TGCTGTGCTAGTGGAAGGGCGCCTGTCTCTGGGGCCAACGTCCTGACTTTC
CCASGRAPVSGANVLTF
>few|TRBV18|TRBD2|TRBJ2-1
TGTGCCAGCTCACTTACTAGCGACCGCTCCTACAATGAGCAGTTCTTC
CASSLTSDRSYNEQFF
>once|TRBV19|.|TRBJ2-5
TGTGCCAGTAAGCAGGGAGGAGGGATCCGTAGAGAGACCCAGTACTTC
CASKQGGGIRRETQYF
>few|TRBV7-2|.|TRBJ2-1
TGTGCCAGCAGCTTCACAGCGGCCGAGCAGTTCTTC
CASSFTAAEQFF
>few|TRBV10-3|.|TRBJ2-3
TGTGCCATCAGTGATTTTGGCCAGTCCTCTAGCACAGATACGCAGTATTTT
CAISDFGQSSSTDTQYF
>.|TRBV10-3|TRBD2|TRBJ2-1
TGTGCCATCAGTTCCAGACTAGCGGGAGATGGTGGAAATGAGCAGTTCTTC
CAISSRLAGDGGNEQFF
>many|TRBV4-2|.|TRBJ2-1
TGTGCCAGCTCCCTCCGGCCGGTTGGCGGGGCCAACAATGAGCAGTTCTTC
CASSLRPVGGANNEQFF
>many|TRBV12-3/TRBV12-4|TRBD1|TRBJ2-7
TGTGCCAGCAGTCCAGGCGGGACAGGGCCCTACGAGCAGTACTTC
CASSPGGTGPYEQYF